This T cell receptor beta chain derives from a study of blood T cell repertoires in COVID-19. Living in 20 to 30 US areas, the participants were between roughly 18 and 90 years of age. Participants had their cohort set by participant-reported clinical history. Per the original methods: Estimates of nucleated cell counts were drawn from the amplification of reference gene primers. Method: immunoSEQ multiplex PCR; TCRdb's copy keeps in-frame clones and lacks some. That table is the source of V, J and clone size, and D and trimming were worked out from the DNA. The sample yields roughly 58,000 clones, approximately 70% seen once. This clone was detected a few times. What was sequenced was PBMCs or T cells enriched from blood (not recorded which). This TCR derives from a woman aged 55-70 years who had been exposed to COVID-19.

The DNA for the CDR3 is TGTGCCAGCAGCGCCGGGACTAGCGGACGTAGCTCCTACAATGAGCAGTTCTTC. Encoded protein: CASSAGTSGRSSYNEQFF. The rearrangement uses TRBV7-2 and TRBJ2-1, with 11 bases fitting TRBD2. Germline V gene data show CDR1 as SGHTA and CDR2 as FQGNSA. V gave up 5 bases and J gave up 0 bases; unmatched junction bases: 9. The CDR3 totals 18 residues.